The 22 T cell receptor beta chains given below trace back to one sample, sequenced in a study of control samples from healthy donors and cancer patients. Method: immunoSEQ multiplex PCR; TCRdb's copy keeps in-frame clones and lacks some. The repertoire holds tens of thousands of clones, roughly 89% seen once, with over 9% in the top ten. The sequenced material came from PBMCs. Every receptor here comes from a woman aged 50 to 60 with colorectal cancer.

The CDR3 loop is CASSPRSSLSTEAFF. In DNA, the CDR3 is TGTGCCAGCAGCCCCCGATCTAGCCTGAGCACTGAAGCTTTCTTT. The chain couples TRBV7-2 to TRBJ1-1; D is ambiguous. Deletions cut 5 bases from V and 4 bases from J, with 17 bases between. The CDR3 has 15 residues. CDR1 SGHTA and CDR2 FQGNSA come from the germline V gene.

This clone has only one observation. This chain joins TRBV6-5 and TRBJ2-3, with 7 nucleotides matching TRBD1. CDR1 is MNHEY, CDR2 SVGAGI, per germline. V trimming: 8 bases; J trimming: 4 bases; junction bases outside the gene matches: 9. The CDR3 spans 14 residues. The CDR3 nucleotides read TGTGCCAGCGGACGGACAGGCCAGGCAGATACGCAGTATTTT. Translated, it gives CASGRTGQADTQYF.

Of note for this clone: Other DNA sequences of this sample code for an identical CDR3. The J gene is TRBJ2-1, the V gene TRBV2; D gene ambiguous. The CDR3 extends over 13 amino acids. The ends were cut back, 6 bases at V and 4 bases at J, with 10 bases in the middle. Germline V gives CDR1 SNHLY, CDR2 FYNNEI. CDR3 loop: CASRNRLYNEQFF. The CDR3 coding sequence is TGTGCCAGCAGGAACCGCTTATACAATGAGCAGTTCTTC.

The chain couples TRBV6-2 or TRBV6-3 to TRBJ2-1, with D tentatively TRBD1 or TRBD2 (5 bases each). Germline V gene data show CDR1 as MNHEY and CDR2 as SVGEGT. This CDR3 spans 18 amino acids. V lost 0 bases to trimming and J lost 2 bases, with 17 bases between them. In DNA, the CDR3 is TGTGCCAGCAGTTACTCGACGACTGGTGGGGGAACCTACAATGAGCAGTTCTTC. Encoded protein: CASSYSTTGGGTYNEQFF.

This clone was recorded only once. The genes are TRBV4-3 and TRBJ2-1, with D possibly being TRBD2 (7 bases). Germline V CDR1 and CDR2: LGHNA, YSLEER. CDR3 length: 16 residues. The germline V and J ends were trimmed by 1 base and 6 bases, with 16 bases remaining between them. The CDR3 loop is CASSQGGGRTVNEQFF. CDR3 nucleotides: TGCGCCAGCAGCCAAGGGGGGGGGCGTACGGTCAATGAGCAGTTCTTC.

This clone was picked up one time. The chain couples TRBV28 to TRBJ1-1; D gene uncertain. The CDR3 has 12 amino acids. CDR1 MDHEN and CDR2 SYDVKM come from the germline V gene. Trimming shortened V by 3 bases and J by 8 bases, and 10 bases separated the two germline ends. The CDR3 loop is CASSLIGREAFF. CDR3 in DNA: TGTGCCAGCAGTTTGATAGGACGGGAAGCTTTCTTT.

The chain combines TRBV2 with TRBJ1-2; D gene uncertain. Per germline, CDR1 SNHLY and CDR2 FYNNEI. There are 15 residues in the CDR3. The V and J ends lost 4 bases and 0 bases respectively, with 12 bases between them. The CDR3 DNA sequence: TGTGCCAGCAGTGTTCTCCCAAGTGCTAACTATGGCTACACCTTC. It translates to CASSVLPSANYGYTF.

J is TRBJ2-1 and V is TRBV28; tentatively, D is TRBD1 (6 bases). The CDR3 has 11 residues. The germline V gene has CDR1 MDHEN and CDR2 SYDVKM. V lost 10 bases to trimming and J lost 6 bases, with 10 bases between them. CDR3 bases: TGTGCCATAACAGGGAGCAATGAGCAGTTCTTC. Translated, it gives CAITGSNEQFF. Variable domain in full (rest from reference TRBV28 and TRBJ2-1): DVKVTQSSRYLVKRTGEKVFLECVQDMDHENMFWYRQDPGLGLRLIYFSYDVKMKEKGDIPEGYSVSREKKERFSLILESASTNQTSMYLCAITGSNEQFFGPGTRLTVL.

The chain couples TRBV7-8 to TRBJ1-5; D uncertain. Germline CDR1 reads SGHVS; CDR2 reads FQNEAQ. The length of the CDR3 is 16 residues. The V end lost 2 bases, the J end lost 4 bases, and 15 bases lay between the germline ends. The CDR3 loop reads CASSLLADLGNQPQHF. CDR3 DNA sequence: TGTGCCAGCAGCTTACTGGCCGACCTGGGGAATCAGCCCCAGCATTTT. Complete variable domain (other parts from reference TRBV7-8 and TRBJ1-5): GAGVSQSPRYKVAKRGQDVALRCDPISGHVSLFWYQQALGQGPEFLTYFQNEAQLDKSGLPSDRFFAERPEGSVSTLKIQRTQQEDSAVYLCASSLLADLGNQPQHFGDGTRLSIL.

The gene calls are TRBV7-2 and TRBJ2-5; D is undetermined. In germline, CDR1 is SGHTA, CDR2 FQGNSA. The CDR3 has 11 amino acids. Trimming left V 4 bases short and J 3 bases short, with 3 bases between. DNA for the CDR3: TGTGCCAGCAGCTCCAAAGAGACCCAGTACTTC. It specifies CASSSKETQYF.

This clone was found once. The chain employs TRBV2 and TRBJ1-3; D call uncertain. V lost 2 bases to trimming and J lost 0 bases, with 8 bases between them. CDR3 length: 15 residues. Per germline, CDR1 SNHLY and CDR2 FYNNEI. CDR3 sequence (DNA): TGTGCCAGCAGTGAATTTCCCTCCTCTGGAAACACCATATATTTT. This gives the protein CASSEFPSSGNTIYF.

The rearrangement links TRBV7-9 to TRBJ1-2, with no clear D. V lost 1 base, J lost 1 base, and 10 bases lay in between. The length of the CDR3 is 15 residues. The V gene's germline CDR1 is SEHNR and CDR2 FQNEAQ (reference sequence). The CDR3 is CASSLDGEINYGYTF. CDR3 coding DNA: TGTGCCAGCAGCTTAGACGGGGAAATTAACTATGGCTACACCTTC.

The chain is built from TRBV5-4 and TRBJ1-2; D perhaps matches TRBD1 (5 bases). Germline V gene sequence: CDR1 SGHNT, CDR2 YYREEE (reference sequence). The CDR3 has 16 residues. Trimming shortened V by 3 bases and J by 5 bases, and 20 bases separated the two germline ends. The CDR3 coding sequence is TGTGCCAGCAGCTCGGGGCCCCTTCGGGAAGGTTATGGCTACACCTTC. Translation gives CASSSGPLREGYGYTF.

In the case of this clone: This same CDR3 is encoded by further DNA sequences in the sample. The gene calls are TRBV7-3 and TRBJ2-5; weak D call: TRBD1 (6 bases). Germline CDR1 reads SGHTA; CDR2 reads FQGTGA. V was clipped by 1 base and J by 5 bases, with 14 bases between them. The CDR3 has 15 amino acids. Here the CDR3 reads CASSLRGRAGETQYF. The CDR3 DNA sequence: TGTGCCAGCAGCTTAAGGGGGCGTGCGGGTGAGACCCAGTACTTC.

This clone showed up just once. The chain uses TRBV9 and TRBJ2-6, with D perhaps matching TRBD1 or TRBD2 (6 bases each). The CDR3 is made up of 18 amino acids. Between the trimmed V and J ends, which lost 3 bases and 0 bases, there was a span of 16 bases. Per the germline V gene, CDR1 is SGDLS and CDR2 is YYNGEE. CDR3 protein: CASSAPRGPSSGANVLTF. CDR3 DNA: TGTGCCAGCAGCGCCCCTCGGGGGCCAAGCTCTGGGGCCAACGTCCTGACTTTC. Filled out from reference TRBV9 and TRBJ2-6, the complete variable domain reads DSGVTQTPKHLITATGQRVTLRCSPRSGDLSVYWYQQSLDQGLQFLIQYYNGEERAKGNILERFSAQQFPDLHSELNLSSLELGDSALYFCASSAPRGPSSGANVLTFGAGSRLTVL.

The chain is built from TRBV15 and TRBJ1-1, with D possibly TRBD1 on 6 matching bases. The germline gives CDR1 LNHNV, CDR2 YYDKDF (reference sequence). Trimming took 0 bases from V and 5 from J, leaving 19 bases between them. The CDR3 spans 17 residues. The CDR3 sequence is CATSRDRRGADWTEAFF. The CDR3 coding sequence is TGTGCCACCAGCAGAGATCGGCGGGGGGCAGATTGGACTGAAGCTTTCTTT.

The chain is built from TRBV3-1 (or the pseudogene TRBV3-2) and TRBJ2-2; 10 bases map to TRBD2. The CDR3 extends over 16 amino acids. Germline V gene sequence: CDR1 LGHDT, CDR2 YNNKEL (reference sequence). Germline trimming cut 0 bases from V and 6 bases from J; bases unmatched to any gene: 4. CDR3 DNA sequence: TGTGCCAGCAGCCAAGACATGAGCGGGGGGGCCGGGGAGCTGTTTTTT. It is translated as CASSQDMSGGAGELFF.

The genes are TRBV7-9 and TRBJ2-2; D remains ambiguous. Trimming pared 0 bases from V and 2 bases from J, leaving 7 bases between. Germline V gene data show CDR1 as SEHNR and CDR2 as FQNEAQ (reference sequence). The CDR3 sequence is 15 residues long. This CDR3 is CASSLALSNTGELFF. DNA of the CDR3: TGTGCCAGCAGCTTAGCGCTCTCCAACACCGGGGAGCTGTTTTTT.

The chain is built from TRBV10-3 and TRBJ1-1; TRBD1 might be the D (5 bases). CDR1 and CDR2 from the germline V gene are ENHRY and SYGVKD. Deletions cut 0 bases from V and 0 bases from J, with 8 bases between. The CDR3 is made up of 15 amino acids. The DNA of the CDR3 is TGTGCCATCAGTGAGTCAGCAGGGATGAACACTGAAGCTTTCTTT. Translating it yields CAISESAGMNTEAFF.

V usage is TRBV7-3 and J usage is TRBJ1-2, with 12 bases identical to TRBD1. The CDR3 runs to 19 residues. The V gene end was trimmed by 1 base and the J gene end by 4 bases; junction bases not matched to a gene: 13. Germline assignment: CDR1 SGHTA and CDR2 FQGTGA. The CDR3 sequence is CASSLKGGTGGELSYGYTF. In DNA form, the CDR3 reads TGTGCCAGCAGCTTAAAAGGCGGGACAGGGGGCGAGCTCAGCTATGGCTACACCTTC.

The J gene is TRBJ2-3, the V gene TRBV10-3; D unresolved. Between the trimmed V and J ends, which lost 5 bases and 1 base, there was a span of 10 bases. The germline gives CDR1 ENHRY, CDR2 SYGVKD. The CDR3 is 14 residues long. For the CDR3, the DNA is TGTGCCATCAGTTCCTCCGGGCGCACAGATACGCAGTATTTT. It specifies CAISSSGRTDTQYF.

The chain joins TRBV6-5 to TRBJ1-6; tentatively, D is TRBD1 (6 bases). V shed 6 bases and J shed 6 bases, with 12 bases lying between them. The germline V gene has CDR1 MNHEY and CDR2 SVGAGI. This CDR3 is 14 amino acids long. The CDR3 nucleotides are TGTGCCAGCAGCCCCTCGGACAGTAATTCACCCCTCCACTTT. Protein product: CASSPSDSNSPLHF.